These T cell receptor beta chains were read from a single sample in a study of blood T cell repertoires in COVID-19. The table came from immunoSEQ multiplex PCR; TCRdb's copy has only in-frame clones and leaves some out. The sample records approximately 260,000 clones, just over 90% being singletons. Material for sequencing was PBMCs or T cells enriched from blood (not recorded which). The receptors stem from a woman younger than 30 who had recovered from COVID-19. Both conserved end residues are part of each CDR3. A D gene is named only where the DNA matches it firmly. Clone size is given for some rows only: seen once, a few or many times, or a class if the clone is expanded.

d_call	clone_size	j_call	v_call	cdr3_aa	cdr3_nt
TRBD2	NA	TRBJ2-3	TRBV7-3	CASSPSGGATDTQYF	TGTGCCAGCAGCCCTAGCGGGGGGGCCACAGATACGCAGTATTTT
NA	NA	TRBJ1-2	TRBV7-9	CASSLGQSYGYTF	TGTGCCAGCAGCTTAGGACAGTCCTATGGCTACACCTTC
TRBD1	few	TRBJ1-4	TRBV9	CASSIQGKANEKLFF	TGTGCCAGCAGCATACAGGGGAAGGCTAATGAAAAACTGTTTTTT
TRBD1	NA	TRBJ1-2	TRBV19	CASSIGTGAGADYGYTF	TGTGCCAGTAGTATAGGGACAGGGGCGGGAGCTGATTATGGCTACACCTTC
NA	NA	TRBJ1-2	TRBV28	CASGLGASNYGYTF	TGTGCCAGCGGGCTGGGGGCATCTAACTATGGCTACACCTTC
NA	NA	TRBJ1-6	TRBV5-1	CASSLNTGNSPLHF	TGCGCCAGCAGCTTAAATACAGGGAATTCACCCCTCCACTTT
NA	NA	TRBJ1-1	TRBV7-8	CASSLRRWGSTEAFF	TGTGCCAGCAGCTTAAGAAGGTGGGGCTCCACTGAAGCTTTCTTT
TRBD2	NA	TRBJ2-5	TRBV5-1	CASSLVLAGGGETQYF	TGCGCCAGCAGCTTGGTTCTAGCGGGGGGTGGAGAGACCCAGTACTTC
TRBD2	NA	TRBJ2-1	TRBV29-1	CSETLLAGSNEQFF	TGCAGCGAGACTCTACTAGCGGGTAGCAATGAGCAGTTCTTC
NA	NA	TRBJ2-7	TRBV3-1/TRBV3-2	CASSPTVSYEQYF	TGTGCCAGCAGCCCTACCGTTTCCTACGAGCAGTACTTC
NA	once	TRBJ1-5	TRBV5-5	CASSLDSVDQPQHF	TGTGCCAGCAGCTTGGATTCCGTAGATCAGCCCCAGCATTTT
TRBD2	NA	TRBJ2-5	TRBV10-3	CAIRPGTGKREGKETQYF	TGTGCCATCAGACCCGGGACGGGGAAGCGGGAGGGAAAAGAGACCCAGTACTTC
NA	NA	TRBJ1-3	TRBV7-2	CASSKAGAGNTIYF	TGTGCCAGCAGCAAGGCAGGGGCTGGAAACACCATATATTTT
NA	NA	TRBJ1-5	TRBV18	CASSPGAGNQPQHF	TGTGCCAGCTCACCAGGGGCCGGCAATCAGCCCCAGCATTTT
NA	NA	TRBJ1-3	TRBV19	CASSMGASGNTIYF	TGTGCCAGTAGTATGGGGGCCTCAGGAAACACCATATATTTT
NA	few	TRBJ2-2	TRBV7-9	CASRGNTGELFF	TGTGCCAGCCGGGGGAACACCGGGGAGCTGTTTTTT
TRBD1	NA	TRBJ2-3	TRBV5-1	CASSLGTPTGDTQYF	TGCGCCAGCAGCTTGGGGACGCCGACAGGGGATACGCAGTATTTT
NA	NA	TRBJ1-4	TRBV7-9	CASSLLASTEKLFF	TGTGCCAGCAGCCTCCTTGCTTCTACCGAAAAACTGTTTTTT
TRBD1	NA	TRBJ1-1	TRBV4-3	CASSQKNIVTGYTEAFF	TGCGCCAGCAGCCAGAAGAATATAGTGACAGGGTACACTGAAGCTTTCTTT
NA	NA	TRBJ2-1	TRBV2	CASSDLGTRYNEQFF	TGTGCCAGCAGTGATTTAGGGACTCGATACAATGAGCAGTTCTTC
TRBD1	NA	TRBJ1-4	TRBV6-5	CASRQGADKLFF	TGTGCCAGCCGACAGGGGGCTGATAAACTGTTTTTT
TRBD2	once	TRBJ2-2	TRBV28	CASSLLAGLNTGELFF	TGTGCCAGCAGTTTGCTAGCGGGTCTTAACACCGGGGAGCTGTTTTTT
TRBD1	NA	TRBJ1-1	TRBV4-1	CASSQVQGVRVVDTEAFF	TGCGCCAGCAGCCAAGTGCAGGGGGTGAGGGTTGTGGACACTGAAGCTTTCTTT
TRBD2	NA	TRBJ2-3	TRBV2	CASSEEGLAGVADTQYF	TGTGCCAGCAGTGAGGAGGGACTAGCGGGAGTCGCAGATACGCAGTATTTT
NA	NA	TRBJ1-5	TRBV18	CASSPPAGRPQHF	TGTGCCAGCTCACCACCCGCGGGTCGGCCCCAGCATTTT
NA	NA	TRBJ2-2	TRBV7-2	CASTPLRGWGGELFF	TGTGCCAGCACCCCTTTAAGGGGGTGGGGCGGGGAGCTGTTTTTT
NA	NA	TRBJ1-5	TRBV4-1	CASSRNPPAGNQPQHF	TGCGCCAGCAGCCGCAATCCACCGGCGGGTAATCAGCCCCAGCATTTT
NA	NA	TRBJ1-1	TRBV11-3	CASSAPYGGSEAFF	TGTGCCAGCAGCGCCCCGTATGGGGGGTCGGAAGCTTTCTTT
TRBD1	NA	TRBJ1-3	TRBV5-1	CASSWTGASGGTIYF	TGCGCCAGCAGCTGGACAGGGGCGAGTGGCGGCACCATATATTTT
TRBD1	NA	TRBJ1-2	TRBV9	CASSVLTGRGYTF	TGTGCCAGCAGCGTACTGACAGGGCGTGGCTACACCTTC
NA	NA	TRBJ2-5	TRBV7-7	CASSSVTGPQETQYF	TGTGCTAGCAGCTCGGTGACAGGCCCCCAGGAGACCCAGTACTTC
NA	NA	TRBJ2-7	TRBV5-4	CASSLDVSVSSYEQYF	TGTGCCAGCAGCTTGGATGTCTCGGTTAGCTCCTACGAGCAGTACTTC
TRBD1	NA	TRBJ2-7	TRBV7-8	CASSDGNLPGQGSEQYF	TGTGCCAGCAGCGACGGGAATCTCCCCGGACAGGGTTCCGAGCAGTACTTC
NA	NA	TRBJ1-3	TRBV28	CATVPPLPGGNTIYF	TGTGCCACCGTGCCCCCTCTCCCGGGTGGAAACACCATATATTTT
NA	once	TRBJ1-5	TRBV5-4	CASSLAGSNQPQHF	TGTGCCAGCAGCCTCGCGGGGAGTAATCAGCCCCAGCATTTT
NA	NA	TRBJ1-1	TRBV7-9	CASSQYLTSVNTEAFF	TGTGCCAGCAGTCAATATTTGACCAGCGTGAACACTGAAGCTTTCTTT
NA	NA	TRBJ1-5	TRBV2	CASRYNQPQHF	TGTGCCAGCAGATACAATCAGCCCCAGCATTTT
TRBD1	NA	TRBJ1-6	TRBV9	CASSGRTGASSYNSPLHF	TGTGCCAGCAGCGGGCGGACAGGGGCGAGCTCCTATAATTCACCCCTCCACTTT
NA	once	TRBJ2-7	TRBV24-1	CATSDFPGGNEQYF	TGTGCCACCAGTGATTTTCCAGGGGGGAACGAGCAGTACTTC
NA	once	TRBJ2-3	TRBV3-1/TRBV3-2	CASSQDPADTQYF	TGTGCCAGCAGCCAAGATCCGGCAGATACGCAGTATTTT
NA	NA	TRBJ2-3	TRBV27	CASRLAGDTQYF	TGTGCCAGCAGATTGGCGGGAGATACGCAGTATTTT
TRBD1	NA	TRBJ1-3	TRBV6-5	CASRLQGNGNTIYF	TGTGCCAGCAGATTACAGGGGAACGGAAACACCATATATTTT
NA	NA	TRBJ2-7	TRBV19	CATRTAAGYEQYF	TGTGCCACCCGGACAGCGGCGGGTTACGAGCAGTACTTC
NA	NA	TRBJ1-2	TRBV6-5	CASSYGRGPSNYGYTF	TGTGCCAGCAGTTACGGGCGCGGGCCATCTAACTATGGCTACACCTTC
NA	NA	TRBJ1-1	TRBV11-3	CASSAFRDSGAEAFF	TGTGCCAGCAGCGCGTTCCGGGACTCCGGGGCTGAAGCTTTCTTT
NA	NA	TRBJ2-2	TRBV5-1	CASSWAGADTGELFF	TGCGCCAGCAGCTGGGCAGGGGCAGATACCGGGGAGCTGTTTTTT
TRBD1	NA	TRBJ1-3	TRBV19	CASRDLLRDRFGNTIYF	TGTGCCAGTAGAGACCTCCTGCGGGACAGGTTCGGAAACACCATATATTTT
TRBD1	NA	TRBJ1-1	TRBV7-3	CASSQSGTANTEAFF	TGTGCCAGCAGCCAGTCCGGGACAGCGAACACTGAAGCTTTCTTT
NA	NA	TRBJ2-2	TRBV6-2/TRBV6-3	CASSYQATGELFF	TGTGCCAGCAGTTACCAGGCTACCGGGGAGCTGTTTTTT
NA	once	TRBJ2-3	TRBV5-1	CASNPQGSTDTQYF	TGCGCCAGCAACCCACAGGGAAGCACAGATACGCAGTATTTT
NA	NA	TRBJ2-1	TRBV28	CASSFRGTSYNEQFF	TGTGCCAGCAGTTTTCGCGGAACCTCCTACAATGAGCAGTTCTTC
TRBD1	NA	TRBJ1-3	TRBV5-1	CASSSGQGDTIYF	TGCGCCAGCAGCTCGGGACAGGGGGACACCATATATTTT
NA	NA	TRBJ1-1	TRBV6-5	CASRSGSEAFF	TGTGCCAGCAGATCCGGGTCTGAAGCTTTCTTT
TRBD1	NA	TRBJ1-2	TRBV28	CASTTTGVYGYTF	TGTGCCAGCACAACGACAGGGGTCTATGGCTACACCTTC
TRBD2	NA	TRBJ2-3	TRBV5-1	CASSSTGNIAGRQTDTQYF	TGCGCCAGCAGCTCGACCGGGAATATAGCGGGGCGCCAAACAGATACGCAGTATTTT
NA	NA	TRBJ1-5	TRBV19	CACSTVGGPQHF	TGTGCCTGCTCGACCGTGGGGGGGCCCCAGCATTTT
NA	NA	TRBJ2-3	TRBV11-2	CASSSAARLTDTQYF	TGTGCCAGCAGCTCAGCTGCGAGGCTCACAGATACGCAGTATTTT
NA	NA	TRBJ2-6	TRBV5-4	CASSLGLYSGANVLTF	TGTGCCAGCAGCTTAGGACTGTACTCTGGGGCCAACGTCCTGACTTTC